The 9 T cell receptor beta chains below all came from one sample that was sequenced in a study of blood T cell repertoires in COVID-19. Sequencing used immunoSEQ multiplex PCR; TCRdb keeps in-frame clones, though not all of them. The sample contains approximately 29,000 clones, roughly 91% of which appear only once. Material: peripheral blood. These receptors were taken from a man in his sixties or seventies with active COVID-19.

The J gene is TRBJ2-5, the V gene TRBV12-5, with D possibly matching TRBD1 (6 bases). CDR1 and CDR2 from the germline V gene are LGHNT and FRNRAP. The CDR3 length is 14 residues. Trimming pared 3 bases from V and 5 bases from J, leaving 13 bases between. CDR3 protein: CASGLQGLEETQYF. As DNA, the CDR3 is TGTGCTAGTGGTTTACAGGGTCTTGAGGAGACCCAGTACTTC.

V gene TRBV28 combines with J gene TRBJ2-1; 7 bases are shared with TRBD1. The CDR3 extends over 12 amino acids. V was pared by 3 bases and J by 13 bases, with 6 bases of the junction left unmatched. CDR1 and CDR2 (germline): MDHEN, SYDVKM. The CDR3 DNA sequence: TGTGCCAGCAGTTTGGGGTCAGGGGGTCAGTTCTTC. It translates to CASSLGSGGQFF.

V gene TRBV5-8 combines with J gene TRBJ2-2, with TRBD2 identical over 7 bases. CDR1 and CDR2 (germline): SGHTS, YDEGEE. V lost 5 bases, J lost 1 base, and 8 bases stayed unmatched. The CDR3 is 16 amino acids. The CDR3 loop reads CASSPLASGNTGELFF. The CDR3 DNA is TGTGCCAGCAGTCCCCTCGCTAGCGGGAACACCGGGGAGCTGTTTTTT.

The chain uses TRBV28 and TRBJ2-1; D unresolved. The CDR3 runs 12 residues. Trimming stripped 2 bases from V and 7 bases from J, with 6 bases between. From germline, CDR1 is MDHEN and CDR2 SYDVKM. The CDR3 sequence: CASSLADNEQFF. For the CDR3, the DNA is TGTGCCAGCAGTTTAGCGGATAATGAGCAGTTCTTC. Combining the CDR3 with reference TRBV28 and TRBJ2-1 gives the whole variable domain DVKVTQSSRYLVKRTGEKVFLECVQDMDHENMFWYRQDPGLGLRLIYFSYDVKMKEKGDIPEGYSVSREKKERFSLILESASTNQTSMYLCASSLADNEQFFGPGTRLTVL.

The chain links TRBV30 to TRBJ1-2, with 7 bases matching TRBD1. The CDR3 sequence is 13 residues long. Germline trimming cut 0 bases from V and 6 bases from J; bases unmatched to any gene: 4. The germline V gene has CDR1 GTSNPN and CDR2 SVGIG (reference sequence). This CDR3 reads CAWSVGGGDGYTF. Here the CDR3 DNA reads TGTGCCTGGAGTGTAGGAGGGGGCGATGGCTACACCTTC.

The rearrangement joins TRBV24-1 to TRBJ2-1; 13 nucleotides match TRBD2. Germline-derived CDR1 and CDR2 are KGHDR and SFDVKD. The CDR3 is 15 residues long. The ends lost 10 bases at V and 8 bases at J; junction bases unmatched: 10. The CDR3 loop reads CATGTSGNPGDEQFF. CDR3 nucleotides: TGTGCCACGGGGACTAGCGGGAACCCCGGGGATGAGCAGTTCTTC.

The chain links TRBV6-2 or TRBV6-3 to TRBJ1-6; 8 positions match TRBD1. Looked up from germline, CDR1 is MNHEY and CDR2 is SVGEGT. This CDR3 region has 15 residues. V lost 1 base, J lost 11 bases, and 7 bases stayed unmatched. CDR3 nucleotide sequence: TGTGCCAGCAGTTACTTGGACAGGGTGAGGGCACCCCTCCACTTT. This codes for CASSYLDRVRAPLHF.

The gene calls are TRBV4-1 and TRBJ2-1, with TRBD1 identical over 9 bases. V lost 3 bases, J lost 5 bases, and 5 bases stayed unmatched. The germline CDR1 and CDR2 sequences are MGHRA and YSYEKL. The CDR3 loop spans 15 amino acids. CDR3 DNA sequence: TGCGCCAGCAGCCACCATGGGACAGGGAACAATGAGCAGTTCTTC. This encodes CASSHHGTGNNEQFF.

The rearrangement joins TRBV6-5 to TRBJ1-3, with D possibly matching TRBD1 (6 bases). The CDR3 runs to 14 residues. Germline V gene data show CDR1 as MNHEY and CDR2 as SVGAGI. V dropped 6 bases and J dropped 3 bases, with 12 bases sitting between them. Written as DNA, the CDR3 is TGTGCCAGCAGCCAAACAGGGTTTGGAAACACCATATATTTT. It translates to CASSQTGFGNTIYF.